The next 16 T cell receptor beta chains were all read from a single sample in a study of blood T cell repertoires in COVID-19. The method was immunoSEQ multiplex PCR; TCRdb's version includes in-frame clones alone and lacks a portion of them. The sample lists over 250,000 clones; 90% were seen once. Sequencing input: PBMCs or T cells enriched from blood (not recorded which). Receptors originate from a man aged 60-69 years who had recovered from COVID-19.

The chain uses TRBV27 and TRBJ2-6; D remains ambiguous. CDR3 length equals 13 residues. CDR1 MNHEY and CDR2 SMNVEV come from the germline V gene (reference sequence). V was clipped by 4 bases and J by 3 bases, with 4 bases between them. This chain's CDR3 is CASSSNGANVLTF. The CDR3, as DNA: TGTGCCAGCAGTTCTAATGGGGCCAACGTCCTGACTTTC.

The rearrangement joins TRBV19 to TRBJ1-4; TRBD1 agrees at 7 bases. The CDR3 extends over 14 amino acids. V shed 2 bases and J 6 bases; nucleotides not matched to a gene: 3. The germline CDR1 and CDR2 sequences are LNHDA and SQIVND (reference sequence). CDR3: CASSIQGGHEKLFF. CDR3 bases: TGTGCCAGTAGTATACAGGGGGGTCATGAAAAACTGTTTTTT.

The chain is built from TRBV4-2 and TRBJ2-5, with 8 bases matching TRBD2. CDR3 size: 18 residues. V shed 0 bases and J 0 bases; nucleotides not matched to a gene: 9. Germline V gives CDR1 LGHNA, CDR2 YNFKEQ. CDR3 residues: CASSQDPGGAGDQETQYF. The CDR3, as DNA: TGTGCCAGCAGCCAAGATCCGGGAGGAGCGGGGGACCAAGAGACCCAGTACTTC.

The chain is built from TRBV11-2 and TRBJ2-5, with 7 bases aligning to TRBD2. Germline CDR1 reads SGHAT; CDR2 reads FQNNGV. This CDR3 has 14 amino acids. V gave up 5 bases and J gave up 2 bases; unmatched junction bases: 5. Here the CDR3 reads CASSPWGGQETQYF. CDR3 nucleotide sequence: TGTGCCAGCAGCCCTTGGGGGGGACAAGAGACCCAGTACTTC.

The chain has TRBV5-5 and TRBJ2-2; the D gene is possibly TRBD2 (6 bases). The CDR3 covers 17 residues. The V and J ends lost 4 bases and 2 bases respectively, with 18 bases between them. Germline assignment: CDR1 SGHKS and CDR2 YYEKEE (reference sequence). CDR3 bases: TGTGCCAGCAGCCCGCGACCGGGACTCTTAAACACCGGGGAGCTGTTTTTT. Protein: CASSPRPGLLNTGELFF.

V usage is TRBV4-2 and J usage is TRBJ2-7, with unresolved D. The length of the CDR3 is 14 residues. V shed 0 bases and J shed 9 bases, with 15 bases lying between them. Looked up from germline, CDR1 is LGHNA and CDR2 is YNFKEQ. The CDR3 coding sequence is TGTGCCAGCAGCCAAGATTTATCTCCGAAGCTGCAGTACTTC. Protein: CASSQDLSPKLQYF.

The chain combines TRBV19 with TRBJ1-5; tentatively, D is TRBD1 (6 bases). Germline V gene lookup returns CDR1 LNHDA and CDR2 SQIVND (reference sequence). The CDR3 loop spans 12 amino acids. Trimming removed 7 bases from V and 10 bases from J, with 14 bases in between. The CDR3 here is CASNYIQGPQHF. CDR3 nucleotides: TGTGCCAGTAATTACATACAGGGCCCCCAGCATTTT.

The chain uses TRBV5-4 and TRBJ2-7, with a tentative D call TRBD1 (6 bases). V was trimmed by 1 base and J by 6 bases, leaving 14 bases between them. Germline values: CDR1 SGHNT, CDR2 YYREEE (reference sequence). This CDR3 comprises 14 residues. The CDR3 protein is CASSLSGGLGEQYF. CDR3 in DNA: TGTGCCAGCAGCTTGTCTGGGGGCCTCGGCGAGCAGTACTTC.

The gene calls are TRBV19 and TRBJ1-2, with D maybe TRBD1 (6 bases). Trimming took 10 bases from V and 4 from J, leaving 19 bases between them. CDR1 and CDR2 from the germline V gene are LNHDA and SQIVND (reference sequence). The CDR3 is 14 amino acids. CDR3 sequence: CATPKEGGVYGYTF. CDR3 DNA sequence: TGTGCCACCCCGAAGGAGGGGGGGGTCTATGGCTACACCTTC.

The V call is TRBV7-6, the J call TRBJ2-7; D uncertain. This CDR3 comprises 13 residues. Between the trimmed V and J ends, which lost 5 bases and 0 bases, there was a span of 8 bases. Looked up from germline, CDR1 is SGHVS and CDR2 is FNYEAQ. The CDR3 coding sequence is TGTGCCAGCAGCCCTAGTCCCTCCTACGAGCAGTACTTC. Its protein is CASSPSPSYEQYF. The full variable domain, its missing parts supplied by reference TRBV7-6 and TRBJ2-7, is GAGVSQSPRYKVTKRGQDVALRCDPISGHVSLYWYRQALGQGPEFLTYFNYEAQQDKSGLPNDRFSAERPEGSISTLTIQRTEQRDSAMYRCASSPSPSYEQYFGPGTRLTVT.

V gene TRBV18 combines with J gene TRBJ1-1; 7 bases match TRBD1. V was clipped by 4 bases and J by 1 base; unmatched bases: 9. The CDR3 loop spans 16 amino acids. Germline loops: CDR1 KGHSH, CDR2 LQKENI. This chain's CDR3 is CASSRGQAIGNTEAFF. CDR3 in DNA: TGTGCCAGCTCACGCGGACAGGCCATCGGGAACACTGAAGCTTTCTTT.

The chain joins TRBV30 to TRBJ1-1, with D unresolved. V lost 4 bases and J 3 bases, leaving 12 bases between the germline ends. The germline V gene encodes CDR1 GTSNPN and CDR2 SVGIG (reference sequence). CDR3 length: 13 amino acids. CDR3 in amino acids: CAWISRLDTEAFF. CDR3 nucleotides: TGTGCCTGGATATCCAGGCTGGACACTGAAGCTTTCTTT.

The chain is built from TRBV7-9 and TRBJ1-1, with 8 bases fitting TRBD1. The V segment lost 3 bases and the J segment 4 bases; nucleotides outside the gene matches: 4. Germline V lookup: CDR1 SEHNR, CDR2 FQNEAQ (reference sequence). CDR3 length: 14 amino acids. This CDR3 is CASSLQGASTEAFF. The CDR3 DNA is TGTGCCAGCAGCTTGCAGGGGGCATCCACTGAAGCTTTCTTT.

This sequence joins TRBV29-1 and TRBJ1-1; the D is unclear. The CDR3 runs 11 residues. The ends were cut back, 7 bases at V and 3 bases at J, with 9 bases in the middle. Germline CDR1 SQVTM, CDR2 ANQGSEA. This CDR3 reads CSGSTYTEAFF. For the CDR3, the DNA is TGCAGCGGAAGCACGTACACTGAAGCTTTCTTT. Variable domain in full (rest from reference TRBV29-1 and TRBJ1-1): SAVISQKPSRDICQRGTSLTIQCQVDSQVTMMFWYRQQPGQSLTLIATANQGSEATYESGFVIDKFPISRPNLTFSTLTVSNMSPEDSSIYLCSGSTYTEAFFGQGTRLTVV.

The CDR3 is CASSLRTGRDEQFF. The CDR3 DNA reads as TGTGCCAGCAGCTTGCGGACAGGGAGGGACGAGCAGTTCTTC. The chain recombines TRBV5-5 with TRBJ2-1; maybe TRBD1 (8 bases). CDR3 length equals 14 residues. Germline V gives CDR1 SGHKS, CDR2 YYEKEE (reference sequence). V lost 1 base and J lost 10, with 15 bases in between.

This chain connects TRBV4-3 to TRBJ2-7; D gene uncertain. Germline lookup yields CDR1 LGHNA and CDR2 YSLEER. The length of the CDR3 is 15 residues. V was cut by 4 bases and J by 6 bases, with 19 bases left in between. Here the CDR3 DNA reads TGCGCCAGCAGCCCCGAGACGGGTGGTAGTGGCGAGCAGTACTTC. Translated, it gives CASSPETGGSGEQYF.